This T cell receptor beta chain came from a study of control samples from healthy donors and cancer patients. In its sample, this clone was seen once. The assay was immunoSEQ multiplex PCR, and TCRdb's table has in-frame clones only and misses some. The profile shows around 120,000 clones, about 87% of them singletons. Looked up from germline, CDR1 is ENHRY and CDR2 is SYGVKD. The CDR3 runs 13 residues. Trimming removed 3 bases from V and 6 bases from J, with 9 bases in between. The source of this sequence is a man aged 35-49 years in good health. The V and J genes are TRBV10-3 and TRBJ1-5; the D is unclear. Sequenced sample: blood. CDR3 sequence: CAISEKAGQPQHF. CDR3 in DNA: TGTGCCATCAGTGAAAAGGCAGGTCAGCCCCAGCATTTT.